The source of this T cell receptor (beta chain) is a study of cytomegalovirus exposure and HLA in healthy donors. Study observations and caveats: CMV antigen specificity was confirmed in vitro for three CMV-associated chains. Presence/absence analyses rested on an assumption that sequencing depth was roughly uniform across donors. Overall, roughly 150 TCR beta chains were annotated as cytomegalovirus-associated.

The CMV serostatus of this donor went unrecorded. PCR was performed using 60 Vbeta and 13 Jbeta primers. Method: immunoSEQ multiplex PCR; TCRdb's copy keeps in-frame clones and lacks some. The repertoire holds about 150,000 clones, with 60% to 75% as singletons. About this clone: Its antigen is unknown.

Germline assignment: CDR1 LGHNT and CDR2 FRNRAP. The CDR3 consists of 12 residues. V dropped 7 bases and J dropped 3 bases, with 8 bases sitting between them. This chain links TRBV12-5 with TRBJ2-3; D is unclear. Source material: PBMCs. The clonotype was recovered from a human donor in good health. The CDR3 sequence is CASAVETDTQYF. CDR3 bases: TGTGCTAGTGCCGTAGAGACAGATACGCAGTATTTT. Full variable domain (rest looked up from reference TRBV12-5 and TRBJ2-3): DARVTQTPRHKVTEMGQEVTMRCQPILGHNTVFWYRQTMMQGLELLAYFRNRAPLDDSGMPKDRFSAEMPDATLATLKIQPSEPRDSAVYFCASAVETDTQYFGPGTRLTVL.